These T cell receptor beta chains were read from a single sample in a study of blood T cell repertoires in COVID-19. The method was immunoSEQ multiplex PCR; TCRdb's version includes in-frame clones alone and lacks a portion of them. The profile shows a few hundred thousand clones, around 84% of them singletons. The sample consisted of PBMCs or T cells enriched from blood (not recorded which). Every receptor here comes from a woman in her 50s who had recovered from COVID-19. The CDR3 runs from the conserved cysteine through the conserved F or W.

v_call: TRBV5-1
j_call: TRBJ1-6
cdr3_aa: CASSLEHEDSPLHF

v_call: TRBV2
j_call: TRBJ1-2
cdr3_aa: CASLQGEGYTF

v_call: TRBV6-5
j_call: TRBJ1-1
cdr3_aa: CASSYSRDKNTEAFF

v_call: TRBV6-5
j_call: TRBJ2-1
cdr3_aa: CARRSRAGVSGEQFF

v_call: TRBV7-2
j_call: TRBJ1-2
cdr3_aa: CASSLARDAGGYTF

v_call: TRBV3-1/TRBV3-2
j_call: TRBJ1-2
cdr3_aa: CASSQWAGVNYGYTF

v_call: TRBV6-5
j_call: TRBJ1-2
cdr3_aa: CASSYSHRGNYGYTF

v_call: TRBV9
j_call: TRBJ1-4
cdr3_aa: CASSPALTATNEKLFF

v_call: TRBV15
j_call: TRBJ2-2
cdr3_aa: CATSRDLVQALTGELFF

v_call: TRBV10-3
j_call: TRBJ2-2
cdr3_aa: CAARDSGDTGELFF

v_call: TRBV19
j_call: TRBJ1-2
cdr3_aa: CASKTTGPSANYGYTF

v_call: TRBV19
j_call: TRBJ2-3
cdr3_aa: CASRGLSTDTQYF

v_call: TRBV2
j_call: TRBJ2-1
cdr3_aa: CASRGGLINEQFF

v_call: TRBV5-1
j_call: TRBJ1-1
cdr3_aa: CASSWGDGTEAFF

v_call: TRBV19
j_call: TRBJ2-7
cdr3_aa: CASSIDFASGDEQYF

v_call: TRBV28
j_call: TRBJ2-3
cdr3_aa: CASSSPGQGPDTQYF

v_call: TRBV18
j_call: TRBJ2-5
cdr3_aa: CASSPRLAGAEETQYF

v_call: TRBV7-8
j_call: TRBJ2-7
cdr3_aa: CASSSLGAYEQYF

v_call: TRBV18
j_call: TRBJ1-3
cdr3_aa: CASSRDLGRGPNTIYF

v_call: TRBV27
j_call: TRBJ1-2
cdr3_aa: CASSFSGLDRGVYGYTF

v_call: TRBV7-2
j_call: TRBJ2-1
cdr3_aa: CASSSAGSRFYNEQFF

v_call: TRBV30
j_call: TRBJ2-1
cdr3_aa: CAWTTSGGYNEQFF